This TCR beta chain was captured by sequencing in a study of T cell repertoires in aging, cancer and after chemotherapy. Across the study: Over several months to years, re-sampled healthy donor repertoires clearly shared clones. Study-wide results and limits: Healthy donors lost TCR diversity with age mainly through richness, cancer patients through richness and evenness. Age-matched healthy donors had significantly more diverse, less clonal blood TCR repertoires than untreated cancer patients.

Peripheral blood genomic DNA, not sorted cells or RNA, was the template. Looked up from germline, CDR1 is MNHEY and CDR2 is SVGEGT. The CDR3 is 12 residues long. Trimming took 5 bases from V and 0 from J, leaving 5 bases between them. Turning to this clonotype: The antigen remains unidentified.

A mixed TRB-A/B primer pool amplified rearranged TRB by multiplex touch-down PCR. TCRdb fed the multiplex PCR reads into MiXCR, producing one record per CDR3 protein. The sample records 7,000 to 9,500 distinct CDR3 sequences, around a third being singletons. This chain joins TRBV6-2 or TRBV6-3 and TRBJ2-7; no firm D call. The sequenced sample was blood. The receptor's source is a human donor in good health. The donor label of this sample is uncertain. CDR3 sequence reads: CASSRYSYEQYF. The DNA for the CDR3 is TGTGCCAGCAGTAGATACTCCTACGAGCAGTACTTC.